Shown below are 4 T cell receptor beta chains from a single sample sequenced in a study of CD8 T cells in Susac syndrome (dated by TCRdb to the late 2010s). Libraries came from the immunoSEQ multiplex PCR assay. RNA was extracted with the RNeasy kit and roughly 0.45 to 1 ug was reverse transcribed using random hexamers. The public reads were reanalyzed by TCRdb: fastp trimming at Q25, MiXCR alignment, in-frame beta chains only. Each CDR3 protein appears once, grouped with its most common genes and DNA. The sample table records some 130,000 distinct CDR3 sequences; over 90% of these occur just once. The ten largest clones capture approximately 0.18% of the sample. Sequencing input: CD8+ T cells from PBMCs. These receptors came from a human donor with Susac syndrome.

A single count supports this clonotype. This chain links TRBV30 with TRBJ1-1, with a tentative D call TRBD1 (5 bases). V lost 1 base and J 4 bases, leaving 10 bases between the germline ends. Germline loops: CDR1 GTSNPN, CDR2 SVGIG (reference sequence). The CDR3 consists of 13 residues. CDR3 amino acids: CAWSGAGLTEAFF. CDR3 nucleotide sequence: TGTGCCTGGAGTGGGGCAGGGCTCACTGAAGCTTTCTTT.

J is TRBJ2-1 and V is TRBV20-1; weak D call: TRBD2 (5 bases). Germline assignment: CDR1 DFQATT and CDR2 SNEGSKA (reference sequence). The CDR3 totals 14 residues. V was clipped by 3 bases and J by 10 bases, with 19 bases between them. The CDR3 nucleotides read TGCAGTGCTAGTCTAAGGGAGCCGGGCATCGAGCAGTTCTTC. The encoded protein is CSASLREPGIEQFF.

The chain carries TRBV27 and TRBJ1-5; D possibly corresponds to TRBD1 (6 bases). Germline V gene sequence: CDR1 MNHEY, CDR2 SMNVEV (reference sequence). V was shortened by 3 bases and J by 6 bases, with 21 bases between the two germline ends. The CDR3 extends over 17 amino acids. The DNA for the CDR3 is TGTGCCAGCAGTTTCGACTTAACAGGGTGCCGGTCTCAGCCCCAGCATTTT. This translates into CASSFDLTGCRSQPQHF.

The chain recombines TRBV11-2 with TRBJ2-1; D is unresolved. Germline loops: CDR1 SGHAT, CDR2 FQNNGV. Trimming removed 8 bases from V and 8 bases from J, with 13 bases in between. The CDR3 is 12 amino acids. CDR3: CASGPLDHEQFF. CDR3 sequence (DNA): TGTGCCAGCGGGCCCTTGGATCATGAGCAGTTCTTC.